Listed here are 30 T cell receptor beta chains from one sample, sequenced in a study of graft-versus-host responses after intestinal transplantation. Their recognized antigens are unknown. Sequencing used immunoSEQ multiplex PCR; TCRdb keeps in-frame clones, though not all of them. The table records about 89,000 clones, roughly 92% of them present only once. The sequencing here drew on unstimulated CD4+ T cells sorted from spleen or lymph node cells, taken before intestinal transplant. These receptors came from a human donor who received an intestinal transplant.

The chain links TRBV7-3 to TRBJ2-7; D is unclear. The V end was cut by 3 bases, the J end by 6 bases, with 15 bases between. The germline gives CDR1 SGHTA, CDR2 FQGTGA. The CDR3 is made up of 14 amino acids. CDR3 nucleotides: TGTGCCAGCAGCTTGAACGGAGTCGGCTCCGAGCAGTACTTC. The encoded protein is CASSLNGVGSEQYF.

CDR3 loop: CASSLQGRNTEAFF. CDR3 in DNA: TGTGCCAGCAGTTTACAGGGGCGGAACACTGAAGCTTTCTTT. The chain combines TRBV27 with TRBJ1-1; D is perhaps TRBD1 (6 bases). The V gene's germline CDR1 is MNHEY and CDR2 SMNVEV (reference sequence). The CDR3 totals 14 residues. V lost 2 bases and J lost 1, with 8 bases in between.

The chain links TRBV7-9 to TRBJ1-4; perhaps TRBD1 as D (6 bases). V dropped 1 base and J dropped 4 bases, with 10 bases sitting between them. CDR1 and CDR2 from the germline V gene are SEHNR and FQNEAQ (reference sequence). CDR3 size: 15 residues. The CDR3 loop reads CASSLGTAINEKLFF. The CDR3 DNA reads TGTGCCAGCAGCTTAGGGACAGCGATTAATGAAAAACTGTTTTTT.

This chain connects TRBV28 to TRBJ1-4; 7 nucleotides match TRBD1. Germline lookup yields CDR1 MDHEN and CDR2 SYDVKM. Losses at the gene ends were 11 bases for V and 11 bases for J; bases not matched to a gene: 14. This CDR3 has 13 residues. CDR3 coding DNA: TGTGCCGGCCGAAAGGGGGCGAATGGGAAACTGTTTTTT. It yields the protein CAGRKGANGKLFF.

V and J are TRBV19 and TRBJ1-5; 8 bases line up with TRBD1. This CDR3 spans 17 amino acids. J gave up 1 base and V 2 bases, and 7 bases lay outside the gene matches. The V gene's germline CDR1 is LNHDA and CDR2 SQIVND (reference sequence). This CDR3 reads CASSINPGQGSNQPQHF. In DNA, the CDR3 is TGTGCCAGTAGTATAAACCCCGGACAGGGCAGCAATCAGCCCCAGCATTTT.

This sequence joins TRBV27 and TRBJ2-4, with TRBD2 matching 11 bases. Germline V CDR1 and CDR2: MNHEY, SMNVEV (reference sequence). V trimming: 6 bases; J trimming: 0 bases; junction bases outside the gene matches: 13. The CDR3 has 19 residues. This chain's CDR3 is CASREGRKGLAVAKNIQYF. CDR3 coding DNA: TGTGCCAGCAGAGAAGGACGAAAGGGACTAGCGGTAGCCAAAAACATTCAGTACTTC.

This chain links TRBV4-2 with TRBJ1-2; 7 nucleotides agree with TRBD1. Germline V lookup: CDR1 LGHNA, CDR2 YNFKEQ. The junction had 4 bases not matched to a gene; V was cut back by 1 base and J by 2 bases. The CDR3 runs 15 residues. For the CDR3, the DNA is TGTGCCAGCAGCCAAGCAGGGGGAGGCAACTATGGCTACACCTTC. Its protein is CASSQAGGGNYGYTF.

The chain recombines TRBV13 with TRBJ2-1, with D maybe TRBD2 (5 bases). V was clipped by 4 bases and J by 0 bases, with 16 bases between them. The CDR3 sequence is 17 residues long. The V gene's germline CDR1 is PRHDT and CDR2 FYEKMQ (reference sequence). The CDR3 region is CASSSSLTRSSYNEQFF. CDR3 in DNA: TGTGCCAGCAGCTCGAGCTTAACTAGGAGCTCCTACAATGAGCAGTTCTTC. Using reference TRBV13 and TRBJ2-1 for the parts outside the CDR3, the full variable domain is AAGVIQSPRHLIKEKRETATLKCYPIPRHDTVYWYQQGPGQDPQFLISFYEKMQSDKGSIPDRFSAQQFSDYHSELNMSSLELGDSALYFCASSSSLTRSSYNEQFFGPGTRLTVL.

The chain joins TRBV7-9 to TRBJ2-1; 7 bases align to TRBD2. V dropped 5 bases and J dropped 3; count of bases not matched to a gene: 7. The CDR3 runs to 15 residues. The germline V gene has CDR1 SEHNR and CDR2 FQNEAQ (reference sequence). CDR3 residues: CASSRRVAGYNEQFF. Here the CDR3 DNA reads TGTGCCAGCAGCCGTAGAGTAGCGGGCTACAATGAGCAGTTCTTC.

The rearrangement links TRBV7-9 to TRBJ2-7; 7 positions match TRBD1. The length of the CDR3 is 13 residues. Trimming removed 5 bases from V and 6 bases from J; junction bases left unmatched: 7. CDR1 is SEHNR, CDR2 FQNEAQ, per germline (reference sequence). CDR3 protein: CASSIDRAFEQYF. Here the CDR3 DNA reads TGTGCCAGCAGCATAGACAGGGCCTTCGAGCAGTACTTC. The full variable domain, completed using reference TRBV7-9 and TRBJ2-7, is DTGVSQNPRHKITKRGQNVTFRCDPISEHNRLYWYRQTLGQGPEFLTYFQNEAQLEKSRLLSDRFSAERPKGSFSTLEIQRTEQGDSAMYLCASSIDRAFEQYFGPGTRLTVT.

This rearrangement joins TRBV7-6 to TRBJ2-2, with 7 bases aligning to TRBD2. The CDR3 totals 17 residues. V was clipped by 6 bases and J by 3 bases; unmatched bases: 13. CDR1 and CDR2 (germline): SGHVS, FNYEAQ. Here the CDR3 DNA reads TGTGCCAGCAGTCCTTCCCCCGGGGGGACGGACACCGGGGAGCTGTTTTTT. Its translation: CASSPSPGGTDTGELFF.

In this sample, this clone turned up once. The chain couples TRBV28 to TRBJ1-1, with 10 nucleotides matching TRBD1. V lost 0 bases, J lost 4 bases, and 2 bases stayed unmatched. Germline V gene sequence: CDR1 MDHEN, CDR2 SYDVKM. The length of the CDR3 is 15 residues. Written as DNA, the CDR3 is TGTGCCAGCAGTTTATGGTGGACAGGGGGCACTGAAGCTTTCTTT. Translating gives CASSLWWTGGTEAFF.

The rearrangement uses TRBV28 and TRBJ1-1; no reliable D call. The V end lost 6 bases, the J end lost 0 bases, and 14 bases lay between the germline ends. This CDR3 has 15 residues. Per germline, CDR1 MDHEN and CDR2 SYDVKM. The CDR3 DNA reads TGTGCCAGCAGACCCGTGGTCCTGGTGAACACTGAAGCTTTCTTT. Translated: CASRPVVLVNTEAFF.

This CDR3 is CASTSGPNQPQHF. The CDR3, as DNA: TGTGCCAGCACCTCAGGACCCAATCAGCCCCAGCATTTT. The chain uses TRBV6-6 and TRBJ1-5; no reliable D call. The CDR3 covers 13 residues. Deletions cut 7 bases from V and 3 bases from J, with 10 bases between. Germline CDR1 is MNHNY and CDR2 is SVGAGI (reference sequence).

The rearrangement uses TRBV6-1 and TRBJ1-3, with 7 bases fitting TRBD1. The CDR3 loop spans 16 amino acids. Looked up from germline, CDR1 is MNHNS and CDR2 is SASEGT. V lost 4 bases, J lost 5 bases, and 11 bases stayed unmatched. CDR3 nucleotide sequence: TGTGCCAGCAGTGTTGGGCAGGGGGGTCCGAGAAACACCATATATTTT. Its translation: CASSVGQGGPRNTIYF.

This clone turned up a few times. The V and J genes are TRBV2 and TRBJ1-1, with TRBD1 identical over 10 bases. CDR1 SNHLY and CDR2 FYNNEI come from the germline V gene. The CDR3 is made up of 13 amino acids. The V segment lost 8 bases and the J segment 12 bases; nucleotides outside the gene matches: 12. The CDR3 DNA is TGTGCCAGCCGGGGGGGACAGGGGCCAATAACTTTCTTT. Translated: CASRGGQGPITFF.

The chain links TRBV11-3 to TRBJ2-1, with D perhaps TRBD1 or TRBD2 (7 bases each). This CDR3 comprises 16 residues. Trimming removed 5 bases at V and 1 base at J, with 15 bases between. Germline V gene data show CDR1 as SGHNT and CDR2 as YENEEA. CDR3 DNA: TGTGCCAGCAGCCTCAGGGGGAGGGATTCCTACAATGAGCAGTTCTTC. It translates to CASSLRGRDSYNEQFF.

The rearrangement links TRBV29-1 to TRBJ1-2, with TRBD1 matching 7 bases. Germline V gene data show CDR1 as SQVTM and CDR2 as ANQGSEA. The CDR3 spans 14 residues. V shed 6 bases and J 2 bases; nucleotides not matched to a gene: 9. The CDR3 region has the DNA TGCAGCGTGACCAAAACGACAGGGAACTATGGCTACACCTTC. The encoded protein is CSVTKTTGNYGYTF.

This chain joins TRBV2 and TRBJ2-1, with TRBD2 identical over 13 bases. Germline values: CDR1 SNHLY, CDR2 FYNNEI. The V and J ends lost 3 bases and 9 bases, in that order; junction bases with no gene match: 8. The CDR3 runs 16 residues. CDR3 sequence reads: CASSELGTSGRGEQFF. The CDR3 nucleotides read TGTGCCAGCAGTGAGTTAGGAACTAGCGGGAGGGGTGAGCAGTTCTTC.

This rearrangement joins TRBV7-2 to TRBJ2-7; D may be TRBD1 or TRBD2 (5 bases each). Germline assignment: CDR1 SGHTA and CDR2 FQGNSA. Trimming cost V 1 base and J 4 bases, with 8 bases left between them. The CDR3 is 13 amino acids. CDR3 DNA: TGTGCCAGCAGCTTAGGGGGACGGTACGAGCAGTACTTC. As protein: CASSLGGRYEQYF.

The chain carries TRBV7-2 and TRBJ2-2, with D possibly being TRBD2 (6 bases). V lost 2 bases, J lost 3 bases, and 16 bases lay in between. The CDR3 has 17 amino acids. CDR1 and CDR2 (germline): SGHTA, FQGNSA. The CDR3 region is CASSLTLSRDYTGELFF. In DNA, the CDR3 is TGTGCCAGCAGCTTAACTCTCTCGCGGGACTACACCGGGGAGCTGTTTTTT.

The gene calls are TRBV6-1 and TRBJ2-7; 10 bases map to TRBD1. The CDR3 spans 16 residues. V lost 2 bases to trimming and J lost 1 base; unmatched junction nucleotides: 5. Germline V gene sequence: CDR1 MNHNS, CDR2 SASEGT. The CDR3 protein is CASSEPRGQGSYEQYF. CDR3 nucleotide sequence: TGTGCCAGCAGTGAACCAAGGGGACAGGGGTCCTACGAGCAGTACTTC.

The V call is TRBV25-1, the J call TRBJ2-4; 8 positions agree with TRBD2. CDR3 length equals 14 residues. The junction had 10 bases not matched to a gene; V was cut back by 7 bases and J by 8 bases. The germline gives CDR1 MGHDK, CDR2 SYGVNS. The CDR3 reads CASKKSGSADIQYF. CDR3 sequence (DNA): TGTGCCAGCAAAAAAAGCGGGAGTGCGGACATTCAGTACTTC.

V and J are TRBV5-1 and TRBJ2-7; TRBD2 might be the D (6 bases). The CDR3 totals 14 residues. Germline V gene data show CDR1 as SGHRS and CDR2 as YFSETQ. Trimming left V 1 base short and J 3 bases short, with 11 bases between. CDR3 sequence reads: CASSLLSGDYEQYF. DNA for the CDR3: TGCGCCAGCAGCTTGCTTTCGGGAGACTACGAGCAGTACTTC.

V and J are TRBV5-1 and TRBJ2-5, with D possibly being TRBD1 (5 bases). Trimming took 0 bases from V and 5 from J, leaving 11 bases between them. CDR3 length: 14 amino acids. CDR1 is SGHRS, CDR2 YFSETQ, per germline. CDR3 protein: CASSLVAGKETQYF. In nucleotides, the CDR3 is TGCGCCAGCAGCTTGGTTGCAGGGAAGGAGACCCAGTACTTC. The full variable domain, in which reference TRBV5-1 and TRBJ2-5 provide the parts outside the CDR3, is KAGVTQTPRYLIKTRGQQVTLSCSPISGHRSVSWYQQTPGQGLQFLFEYFSETQRNKGNFPGRFSGRQFSNSRSEMNVSTLELGDSALYLCASSLVAGKETQYFGPGTRLLVL.

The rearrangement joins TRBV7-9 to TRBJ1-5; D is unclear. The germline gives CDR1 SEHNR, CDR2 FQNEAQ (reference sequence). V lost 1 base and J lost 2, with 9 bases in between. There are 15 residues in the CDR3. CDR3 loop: CASSLDGIGNQPQHF. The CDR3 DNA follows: TGTGCCAGCAGCTTAGACGGGATCGGCAATCAGCCCCAGCATTTT. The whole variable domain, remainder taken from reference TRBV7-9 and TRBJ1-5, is DTGVSQNPRHKITKRGQNVTFRCDPISEHNRLYWYRQTLGQGPEFLTYFQNEAQLEKSRLLSDRFSAERPKGSFSTLEIQRTEQGDSAMYLCASSLDGIGNQPQHFGDGTRLSIL.

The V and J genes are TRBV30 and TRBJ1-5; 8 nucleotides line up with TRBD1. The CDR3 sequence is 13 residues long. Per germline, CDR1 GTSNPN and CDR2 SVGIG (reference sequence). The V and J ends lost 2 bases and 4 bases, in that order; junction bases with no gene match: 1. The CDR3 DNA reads TGTGCCTGGAGTCACAGGGGGAATCAGCCCCAGCATTTT. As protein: CAWSHRGNQPQHF. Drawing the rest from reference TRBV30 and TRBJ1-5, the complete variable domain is SQTIHQWPATLVQPVGSPLSLECTVEGTSNPNLYWYRQAAGRGLQLLFYSVGIGQISSEVPQNLSASRPQDRQFILSSKKLLLSDSGFYLCAWSHRGNQPQHFGDGTRLSIL.

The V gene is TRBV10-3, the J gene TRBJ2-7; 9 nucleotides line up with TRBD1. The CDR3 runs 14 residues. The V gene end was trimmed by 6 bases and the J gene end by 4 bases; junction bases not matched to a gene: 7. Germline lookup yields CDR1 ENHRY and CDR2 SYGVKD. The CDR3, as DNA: TGTGCCATCAGGCCGGGACAGGGTTCGTACGAGCAGTACTTC. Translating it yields CAIRPGQGSYEQYF.

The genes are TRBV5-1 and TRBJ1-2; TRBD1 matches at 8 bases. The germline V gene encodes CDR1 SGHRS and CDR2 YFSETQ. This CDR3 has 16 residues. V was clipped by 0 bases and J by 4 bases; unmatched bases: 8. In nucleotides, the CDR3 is TGCGCCAGCAGCTTGGCTTTGGACAGGGACCGCTATGGCTACACCTTC. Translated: CASSLALDRDRYGYTF.

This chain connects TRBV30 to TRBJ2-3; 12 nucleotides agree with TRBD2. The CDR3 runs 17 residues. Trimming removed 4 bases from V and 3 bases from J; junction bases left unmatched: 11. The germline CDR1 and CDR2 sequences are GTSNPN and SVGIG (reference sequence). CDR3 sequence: CAWNRASGRGGTDTQYF. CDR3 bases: TGTGCCTGGAACAGGGCTAGCGGGAGGGGGGGGACAGATACGCAGTATTTT.